Listed here is a single T cell receptor (beta chain). Its antigen is unknown. No per-base quality is available; no much larger clone lies one base away. The entry originates in a study of cytomegalovirus exposure and HLA in healthy donors (dated by TCRdb to about 2017). About the full investigation: The 666 repertoires of the first cohort and the 120 validation repertoires were produced on the same platform, according to a later analysis. The study aimed to test whether signatures of past pathogen exposure could be identified by cataloging public T cell receptors. Along with the roughly 610-subject first cohort, a separate validation cohort of over 90 different subjects was used. To predict cytomegalovirus infection status, the study combined high-throughput TCR immunosequencing, statistical association of individual TCRs with disease status, and machine learning.

The library was generated by the immunoSEQ multiplex PCR assay. Regarding the original processing steps: A statistical classification framework was built to diagnose cytomegalovirus status from the catalog of TCR beta chain sequences. TCRdb carries this immuneACCESS record with in-frame sequences only. Its versions omit some clonotypes, under half of them owing to an unresolved V gene in the studies checked, with the rest unexplained. The V and J calls and the clone size are those of that table, but D and trimming were determined from the DNA. This sample is represented by 250,000 to 300,000 clones; nearly 90% of them were singletons. The ten largest clones capture under 0.45% of the sample. The donors belonged to the validation cohort of about 110 subjects, which was separate from the approximately 610-subject first cohort. The germline V gene (reference sequence) specifies LNHNV as CDR1 and YYDKDF as CDR2. The CDR3 runs 17 residues from the cysteine to the phenylalanine. Of the read, only the CDR3 DNA is kept; its 51 bases are in frame from base 1. Trimming takes 1 base from V and 2 bases from J, and the germline ends sit 16 bases apart.

What the research found in general, with its limitations: In both the original and validation cohorts, the classifier was reported to diagnose cytomegalovirus status with high specificity and sensitivity. While some public TCRs were present in many individuals, most TCR sequences turned up only very rarely across donors. The validation cohort had no HLA typing available for a later analysis, so co-occurrence within that cohort was assessed over all 120 or so repertoires. According to the authors, the approach could potentially be generalized to other disease states and immunological phenotypes. In a later analysis, TCRs clustered in the first cohort were found to also tend to co-occur in the 120 or so validation repertoires, with 85% to 95% of cluster scores above 0. A few of the identified cytomegalovirus-associated TCR beta chains were confirmed in vitro to be specific for cytomegalovirus antigens. The study gave a list of 150 to 200 TCR beta chains associated with cytomegalovirus.

Rearrangement joined TRBV15 to TRBJ2-3, with TRBD2 tentatively as D gene (6 bases match). Sequenced input: PBMCs. The receptor was derived from a woman under 30 in good health and CMV-seronegative. The CDR3 sequence is CATSRGKWGEHTDTQYF. In nucleotides, the sequence is TGTGCCACCAGCAGAGGCAAGTGGGGGGAGCACACAGATACGCAGTATTTT.